One and the same sample provided the 4 T cell receptor beta chains below, sequenced in a study of cytomegalovirus exposure and HLA in healthy donors. In the PCR, 60 Vbeta and 13 Jbeta primers were used. Sequenced by immunoSEQ multiplex PCR; TCRdb stores in-frame clones only, minus some. Among about 170,000 clones listed, around 73% were seen once. Material: PBMCs. The receptor source for this set is a woman between 18 and 29 years old in good health and CMV-seropositive.

The gene calls are TRBV6-6 and TRBJ1-5, with D perhaps TRBD1 (6 bases). This CDR3 region has 15 residues. Germline loops: CDR1 MNHNY, CDR2 SVGAGI (reference sequence). Trimming took 3 bases from V and 3 from J, leaving 12 bases between them. In DNA form, the CDR3 reads TGTGCCAGCAGTTATTCGACAGGATTCAATCAGCCCCAGCATTTT. Translating it yields CASSYSTGFNQPQHF.

The chain links TRBV12-5 to TRBJ1-2; D unresolved. The V end lost 3 bases, the J end lost 2 bases, and 16 bases lay between the germline ends. CDR3 length equals 16 residues. Germline CDR1 LGHNT, CDR2 FRNRAP. CDR3 loop: CASGFPNPSVNYGYTF. CDR3 nucleotide sequence: TGTGCTAGTGGTTTCCCGAACCCGTCAGTCAACTATGGCTACACCTTC. The complete variable domain, with remaining parts taken from reference TRBV12-5 and TRBJ1-2, reads DARVTQTPRHKVTEMGQEVTMRCQPILGHNTVFWYRQTMMQGLELLAYFRNRAPLDDSGMPKDRFSAEMPDATLATLKIQPSEPRDSAVYFCASGFPNPSVNYGYTFGSGTRLTVV.

The rearrangement uses TRBV29-1 and TRBJ2-1; TRBD2 aligns across 10 bases. Germline V gives CDR1 SQVTM, CDR2 ANQGSEA. After removal of 2 bases from V and 6 bases from J, the junction contained 4 bases not matched to a gene. CDR3 size: 14 residues. CDR3 nucleotide sequence: TGCAGCGTTGAAACCCTAGCGGGGGTCAATGAGCAGTTCTTC. This translates into CSVETLAGVNEQFF.

This chain uses TRBV7-6 with TRBJ2-5; D not resolved. The CDR3 contains 11 residues. The germline V gene has CDR1 SGHVS and CDR2 FNYEAQ. V lost 4 bases and J lost 2, with 2 bases in between. CDR3 amino acids: CASSSQETQYF. In nucleotides, the CDR3 is TGTGCCAGCAGCTCGCAAGAGACCCAGTACTTC.